Following are 2 T cell receptor beta chains from one sample sequenced in a study of cytomegalovirus exposure and HLA in healthy donors. The study ran its PCR with 60 Vbeta and 13 Jbeta primers. This table comes from immunoSEQ multiplex PCR, and its TCRdb copy is limited to in-frame clones, with some not included. The sample has roughly 240,000 clones, 70% to 90% seen once. The sample consisted of PBMCs. The receptors were gathered from a girl aged 2-10 years in good health and CMV-seronegative.

The table lists this clone with a count of one. The genes are TRBV19 and TRBJ1-5; 9 nucleotides agree with TRBD1. Germline lookup yields CDR1 LNHDA and CDR2 SQIVND (reference sequence). V lost 5 bases, J lost 4 bases, and 6 bases stayed unmatched. The CDR3 loop spans 15 amino acids. The CDR3 reads CASSSPGTGNQPQHF. In nucleotides, the CDR3 is TGTGCCAGTAGTTCCCCCGGGACAGGGAATCAGCCCCAGCATTTT.

This clone was counted a few times. This chain uses TRBV9 with TRBJ1-5; D might be TRBD1 (5 bases). V lost 0 bases to trimming and J lost 9 bases, with 13 bases between them. Per germline, CDR1 SGDLS and CDR2 YYNGEE. The CDR3 runs 14 residues. The CDR3 DNA is TGTGCCAGCAGCGTAGAGGCGACAGCGGGGCCCCAGCATTTT. Protein: CASSVEATAGPQHF.